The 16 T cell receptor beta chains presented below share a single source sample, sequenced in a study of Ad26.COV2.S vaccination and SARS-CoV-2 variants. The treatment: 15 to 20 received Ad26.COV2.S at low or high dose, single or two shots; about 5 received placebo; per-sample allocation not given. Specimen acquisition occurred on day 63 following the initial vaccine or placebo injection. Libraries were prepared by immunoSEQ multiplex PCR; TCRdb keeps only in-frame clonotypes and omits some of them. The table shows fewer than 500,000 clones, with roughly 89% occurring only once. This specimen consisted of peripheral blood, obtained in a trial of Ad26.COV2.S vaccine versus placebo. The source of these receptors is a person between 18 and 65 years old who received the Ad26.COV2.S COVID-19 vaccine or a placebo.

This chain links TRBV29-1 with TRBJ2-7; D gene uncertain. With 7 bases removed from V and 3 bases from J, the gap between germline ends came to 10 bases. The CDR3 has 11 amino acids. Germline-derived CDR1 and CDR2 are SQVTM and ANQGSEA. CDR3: CSAAVVYEQYF. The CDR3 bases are TGCAGCGCAGCAGTTGTCTACGAGCAGTACTTC.

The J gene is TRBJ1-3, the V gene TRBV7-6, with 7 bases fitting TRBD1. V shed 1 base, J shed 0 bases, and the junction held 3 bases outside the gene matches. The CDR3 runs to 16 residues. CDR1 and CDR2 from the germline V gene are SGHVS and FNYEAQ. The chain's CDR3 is CASSLEGQPSGNTIYF. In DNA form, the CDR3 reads TGTGCCAGCAGCTTAGAGGGACAGCCCTCTGGAAACACCATATATTTT.

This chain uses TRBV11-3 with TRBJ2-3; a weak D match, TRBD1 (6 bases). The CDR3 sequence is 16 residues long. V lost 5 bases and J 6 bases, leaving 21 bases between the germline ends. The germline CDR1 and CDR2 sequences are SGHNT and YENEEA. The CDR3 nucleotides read TGTGCCAGCAGCCATTTATATGTAGGGGGTCTGGATACGCAGTATTTT. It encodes CASSHLYVGGLDTQYF.

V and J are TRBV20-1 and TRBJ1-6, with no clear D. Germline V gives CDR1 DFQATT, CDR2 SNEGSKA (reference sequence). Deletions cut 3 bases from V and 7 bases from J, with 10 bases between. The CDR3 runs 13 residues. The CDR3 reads CSASQRLNSPLHF. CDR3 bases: TGCAGTGCTAGTCAACGGTTGAATTCACCCCTCCACTTT.

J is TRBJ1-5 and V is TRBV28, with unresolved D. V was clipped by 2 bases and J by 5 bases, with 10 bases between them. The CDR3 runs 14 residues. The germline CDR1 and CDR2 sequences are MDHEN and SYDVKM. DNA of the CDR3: TGTGCCAGCAGTTTAAAATTTCCTTATCAGCCCCAGCATTTT. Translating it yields CASSLKFPYQPQHF.

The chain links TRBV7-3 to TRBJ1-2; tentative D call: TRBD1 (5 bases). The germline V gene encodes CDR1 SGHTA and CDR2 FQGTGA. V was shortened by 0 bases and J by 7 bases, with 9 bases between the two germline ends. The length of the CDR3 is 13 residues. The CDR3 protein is CASSLTAGTGYTF. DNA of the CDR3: TGTGCCAGCAGCTTAACCGCGGGGACTGGCTACACCTTC.

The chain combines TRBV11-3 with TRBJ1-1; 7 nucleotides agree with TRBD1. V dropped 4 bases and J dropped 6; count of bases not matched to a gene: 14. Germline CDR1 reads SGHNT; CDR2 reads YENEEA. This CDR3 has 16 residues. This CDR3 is CASSYYRGQGKAEAFF. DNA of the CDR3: TGTGCCAGCAGCTACTACAGGGGCCAGGGGAAGGCTGAAGCTTTCTTT.

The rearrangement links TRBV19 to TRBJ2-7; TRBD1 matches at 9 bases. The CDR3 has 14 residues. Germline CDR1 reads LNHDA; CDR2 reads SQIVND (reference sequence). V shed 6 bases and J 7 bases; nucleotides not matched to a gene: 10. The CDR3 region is CASSRRGQGEEQYF. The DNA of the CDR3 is TGTGCCAGTAGCCGGAGGGGACAGGGAGAAGAGCAGTACTTC.

Written as DNA, the CDR3 is TGTGCCACCAGCAGAACAATTCAGGCTCAAGAGACCCAGTACTTC. Protein product: CATSRTIQAQETQYF. The chain carries TRBV15 and TRBJ2-5, with D uncertain. Trimming removed 2 bases at V and 2 bases at J, with 12 bases between. The CDR3 consists of 15 residues. Germline CDR1 and CDR2: LNHNV and YYDKDF (reference sequence).

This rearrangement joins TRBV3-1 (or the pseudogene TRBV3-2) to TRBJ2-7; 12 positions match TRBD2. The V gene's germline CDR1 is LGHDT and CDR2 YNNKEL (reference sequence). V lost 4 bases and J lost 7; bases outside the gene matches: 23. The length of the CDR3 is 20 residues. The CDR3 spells CASSPRLDSNGLAGQVEQYV. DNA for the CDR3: TGTGCCAGCAGCCCAAGATTAGATAGCAACGGACTAGCGGGGCAGGTGGAGCAGTACGTC.

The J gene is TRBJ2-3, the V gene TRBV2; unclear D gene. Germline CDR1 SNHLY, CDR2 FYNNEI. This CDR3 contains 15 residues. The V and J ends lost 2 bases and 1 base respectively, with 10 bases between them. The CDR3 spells CASSESGSGTDTQYF. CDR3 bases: TGTGCCAGCAGTGAATCTGGGTCTGGCACAGATACGCAGTATTTT.

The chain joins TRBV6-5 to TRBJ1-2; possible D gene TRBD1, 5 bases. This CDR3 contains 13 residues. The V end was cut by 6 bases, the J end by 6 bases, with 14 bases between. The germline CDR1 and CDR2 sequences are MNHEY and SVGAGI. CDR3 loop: CASSRGGADGYTF. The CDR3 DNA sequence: TGTGCCAGCAGCCGCGGAGGGGCTGATGGCTACACCTTC.

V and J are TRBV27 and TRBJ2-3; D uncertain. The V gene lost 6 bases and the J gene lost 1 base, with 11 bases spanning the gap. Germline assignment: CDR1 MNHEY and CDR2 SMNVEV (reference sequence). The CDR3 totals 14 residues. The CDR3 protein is CASSLGVGTDTQYF. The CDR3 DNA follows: TGTGCCAGCAGCCTTGGGGTTGGCACAGATACGCAGTATTTT.

CDR3 DNA: TGTGCCAGCAGACCCACCCGGACCCACCGGGCAGTTGACAACGAGCAGTACTTC. Its protein product is CASRPTRTHRAVDNEQYF. The rearrangement uses TRBV28 and TRBJ2-7, with no clear D. This CDR3 has 18 amino acids. Trimming removed 6 bases from V and 5 bases from J, with 29 bases in between. The germline CDR1 and CDR2 sequences are MDHEN and SYDVKM.

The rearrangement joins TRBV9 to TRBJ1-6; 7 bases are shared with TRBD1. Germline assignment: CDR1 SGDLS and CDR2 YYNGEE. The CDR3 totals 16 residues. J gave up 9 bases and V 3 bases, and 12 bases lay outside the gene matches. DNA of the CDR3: TGTGCCAGCAGCGGACAACTACAGGGGATTGGTTCACCCCTCCACTTT. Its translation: CASSGQLQGIGSPLHF. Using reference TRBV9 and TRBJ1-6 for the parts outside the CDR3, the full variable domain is DSGVTQTPKHLITATGQRVTLRCSPRSGDLSVYWYQQSLDQGLQFLIQYYNGEERAKGNILERFSAQQFPDLHSELNLSSLELGDSALYFCASSGQLQGIGSPLHFGNGTRLTVT.

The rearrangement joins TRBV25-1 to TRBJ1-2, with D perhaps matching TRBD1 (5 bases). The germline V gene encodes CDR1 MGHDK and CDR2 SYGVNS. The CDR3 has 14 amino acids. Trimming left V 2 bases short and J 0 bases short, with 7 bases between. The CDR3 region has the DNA TGTGCCAGCAGTGAACAGGGAACTAACTATGGCTACACCTTC. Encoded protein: CASSEQGTNYGYTF.